This T cell receptor beta chain originates from a study of cytomegalovirus exposure and HLA in healthy donors. Study overall: From donors who were HLA-typed, an early data release held 81 million or so unique TCRs. Study-level points and caveats: A later analysis by the authors found several of the most significant clusters apparently linked to common viral pathogens. Accounts indicate the classifier identified cytomegalovirus status with strong specificity and sensitivity.

Amplification used 60 Vbeta primers and 13 Jbeta primers. Data came from immunoSEQ multiplex PCR; TCRdb stores just in-frame clones and leaves some out. In the table there are fewer than 65,000 clones, 60% to 85% of which are singletons. The CDR3 is 14 residues long. Trimming cost V 6 bases and J 4 bases; bases outside gene matches: 8. The V gene's germline CDR1 is MRHNA and CDR2 SNTAGT. Comments on this clone: Its antigen is not identified.

At collection, donors were nominally healthy, but unrecorded immune exposures were probable. Sequences were obtained from PBMCs. The chain employs TRBV6-4 and TRBJ1-1, with 7 positions matching TRBD1. The source of this sequence is a woman in her 40s in good health and CMV-seropositive. The CDR3, as DNA: TGTGCCAGCAGGGATCTTTACAGGGGCACTGAAGCTTTCTTT. Translating gives CASRDLYRGTEAFF.